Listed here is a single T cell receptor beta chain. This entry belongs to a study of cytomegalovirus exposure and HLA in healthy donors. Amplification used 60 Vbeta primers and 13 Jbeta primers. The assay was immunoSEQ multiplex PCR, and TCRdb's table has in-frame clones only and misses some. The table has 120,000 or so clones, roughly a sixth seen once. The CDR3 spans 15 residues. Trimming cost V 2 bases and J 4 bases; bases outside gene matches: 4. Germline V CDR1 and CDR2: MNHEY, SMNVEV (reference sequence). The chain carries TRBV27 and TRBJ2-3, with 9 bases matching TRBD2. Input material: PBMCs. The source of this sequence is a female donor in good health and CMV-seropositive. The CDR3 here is CASSLAGGPPDTQYF. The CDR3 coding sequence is TGTGCCAGCAGTTTAGCGGGAGGGCCCCCAGATACGCAGTATTTT.